The T cell receptor (beta chain) under discussion was sequenced for a study of T cell changes during pregnancy in multiple sclerosis. The CDR3 spans 15 residues. Germline loops: CDR1 SGHNT, CDR2 YENEEA. The protocol was immunoSEQ multiplex PCR, while the TCRdb copy is restricted to in-frame clones and leaves out a portion. The table includes about 31,000 clones, 89% detected once. V gene TRBV11-3 combines with J gene TRBJ2-5; 8 positions agree with TRBD2. The DNA end is more similar to TRBJ2-7, so the J call may be wrong. The specimen was CD8+ T cells from peripheral blood mononuclear cells, collected in the second trimester of pregnancy. The sequence was collected from a female donor with multiple sclerosis, enrolled in a pregnancy study. The CDR3 spells CASSPSGGLDYEQYF. CDR3 in DNA: TGTGCCAGCAGCCCAAGCGGGGGTTTGGACTACGAGCAGTACTTC.